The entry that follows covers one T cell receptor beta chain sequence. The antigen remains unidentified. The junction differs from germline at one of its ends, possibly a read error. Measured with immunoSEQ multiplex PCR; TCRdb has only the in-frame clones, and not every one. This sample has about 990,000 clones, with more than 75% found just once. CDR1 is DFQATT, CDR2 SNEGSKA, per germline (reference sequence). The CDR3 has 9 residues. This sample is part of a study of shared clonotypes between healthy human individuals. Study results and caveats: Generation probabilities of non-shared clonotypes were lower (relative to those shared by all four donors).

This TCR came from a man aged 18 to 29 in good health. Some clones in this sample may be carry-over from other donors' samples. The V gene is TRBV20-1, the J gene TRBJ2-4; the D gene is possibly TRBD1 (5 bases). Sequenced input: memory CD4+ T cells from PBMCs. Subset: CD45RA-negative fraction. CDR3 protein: CSAPPLGHF. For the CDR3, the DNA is TGCAGTGCACCCCCCTTGGGGCACTTC.